This T cell receptor (beta chain) was observed in a study of monozygotic twins with inflammatory bowel disease. Study observations and caveats: Sharing of clonotypes with others was lower in IBD patients than in healthy twins, and this was especially so with disease activity.

As regards this clonotype: The antigen remains undetermined.

CDR1 and CDR2 (germline): LNHDA, SQIVND (reference sequence). The CDR3 is 13 amino acids. The RNA usage for each TCR library was 3500 ng of total RNA. cDNA for TCRalpha and TCRbeta was amplified by nested PCRs of roughly 15 then 9 cycles. TCRdb reprocessed the 5' RACE reads and stores each CDR3 protein as one record, lacking DNA. There are about 440,000 distinct CDR3 sequences in the sample, with more than 2% held by the top ten. This rearrangement joins TRBV19 to TRBJ1-1. The sequence came from a human donor with ulcerative colitis or Crohn's disease, or a healthy co-twin of an affected twin (not recorded which). The sample consisted of blood. The chain's CDR3 is CASSVVKNTEAFF.